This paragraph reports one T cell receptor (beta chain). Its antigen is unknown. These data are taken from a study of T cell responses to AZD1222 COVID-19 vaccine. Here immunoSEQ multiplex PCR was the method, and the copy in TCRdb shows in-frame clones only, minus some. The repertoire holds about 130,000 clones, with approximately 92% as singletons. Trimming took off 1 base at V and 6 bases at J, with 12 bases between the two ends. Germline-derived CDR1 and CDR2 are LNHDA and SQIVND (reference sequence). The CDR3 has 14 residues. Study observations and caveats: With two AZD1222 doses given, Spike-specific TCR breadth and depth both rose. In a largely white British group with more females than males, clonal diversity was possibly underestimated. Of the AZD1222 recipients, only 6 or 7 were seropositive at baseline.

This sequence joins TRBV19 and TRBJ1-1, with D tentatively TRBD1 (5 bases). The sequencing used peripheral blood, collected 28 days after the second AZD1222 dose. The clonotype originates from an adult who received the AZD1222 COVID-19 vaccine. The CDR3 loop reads CASSIGQGLPEAFF. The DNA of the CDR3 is TGTGCCAGTAGTATAGGGCAGGGTCTACCTGAAGCTTTCTTT.